This record covers a single T cell receptor beta chain. This entry belongs to a study of blood T cell repertoires in COVID-19. Study summary: T cells, B-cell-depleted T cells, or PBMCs supplied cDNA or gDNA.

The ends were cut back, 6 bases at V and 7 bases at J, with 19 bases in the middle. The CDR3 has 16 residues. The germline V gene encodes CDR1 MDHEN and CDR2 SYDVKM. Study processing details: Reference gene primer amplification gave nucleated cell count estimates. Method: immunoSEQ multiplex PCR; TCRdb's copy keeps in-frame clones and lacks some. V and J calls and clone size are copied from that table; D and trimming were computed from the DNA. The table lists around 450,000 clones, 87% of them singletons, with roughly 0.7% in the top ten. The V and J genes are TRBV28 and TRBJ1-6; the D gene is possibly TRBD1 (6 bases). Sequencing input: PBMCs or T cells enriched from blood (not recorded which). The receptor's source is a woman aged 18 to 35 who had recovered from COVID-19. The chain's CDR3 is CASRGLRGGANSPLHF. The CDR3 DNA reads as TGTGCCAGCAGGGGCCTTAGGGGGGGCGCAAATTCACCCCTCCACTTT.